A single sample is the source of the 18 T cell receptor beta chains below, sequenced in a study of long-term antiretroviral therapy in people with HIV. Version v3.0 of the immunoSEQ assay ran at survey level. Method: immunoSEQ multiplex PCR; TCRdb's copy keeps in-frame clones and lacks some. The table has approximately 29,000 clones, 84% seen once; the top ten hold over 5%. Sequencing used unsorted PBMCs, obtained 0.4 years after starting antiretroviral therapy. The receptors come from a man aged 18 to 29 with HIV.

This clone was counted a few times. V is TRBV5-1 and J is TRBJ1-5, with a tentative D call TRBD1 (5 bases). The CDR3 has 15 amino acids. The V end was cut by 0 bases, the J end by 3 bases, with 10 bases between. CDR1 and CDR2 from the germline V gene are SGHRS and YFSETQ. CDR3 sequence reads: CASSLGGAFNQPQHF. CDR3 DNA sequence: TGCGCCAGCAGCTTGGGAGGGGCCTTCAATCAGCCCCAGCATTTT.

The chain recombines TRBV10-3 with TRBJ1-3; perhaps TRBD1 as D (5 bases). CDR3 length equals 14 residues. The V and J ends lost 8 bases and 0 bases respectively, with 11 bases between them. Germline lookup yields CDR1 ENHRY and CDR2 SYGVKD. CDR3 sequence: CAISREDSGNTIYF. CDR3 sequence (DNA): TGTGCCATCTCCAGGGAGGACTCTGGAAACACCATATATTTT.

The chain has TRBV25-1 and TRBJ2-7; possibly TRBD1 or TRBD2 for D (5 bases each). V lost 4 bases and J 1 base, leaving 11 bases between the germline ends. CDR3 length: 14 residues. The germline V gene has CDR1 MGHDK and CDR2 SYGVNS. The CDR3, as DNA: TGTGCCAGCAGTGCTTGGGACGGATCCTACGAGCAGTACTTC. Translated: CASSAWDGSYEQYF.

The chain's CDR3 is CASSGRGGYEQYF. CDR3 in DNA: TGTGCCAGCAGTGGTAGGGGTGGGTACGAGCAGTACTTC. The chain has TRBV28 and TRBJ2-7; D might be TRBD1 (5 bases). CDR1 and CDR2 from the germline V gene are MDHEN and SYDVKM. Deletions cut 5 bases from V and 4 bases from J, with 12 bases between. There are 13 residues in the CDR3. Variable domain in full (rest from reference TRBV28 and TRBJ2-7): DVKVTQSSRYLVKRTGEKVFLECVQDMDHENMFWYRQDPGLGLRLIYFSYDVKMKEKGDIPEGYSVSREKKERFSLILESASTNQTSMYLCASSGRGGYEQYFGPGTRLTVT.

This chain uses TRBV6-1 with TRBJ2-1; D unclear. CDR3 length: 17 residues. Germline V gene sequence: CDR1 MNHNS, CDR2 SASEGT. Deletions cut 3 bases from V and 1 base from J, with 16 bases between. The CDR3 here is CASSDALGRRSYNEQFF. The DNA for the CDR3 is TGTGCCAGCAGTGATGCCCTTGGACGGAGATCCTACAATGAGCAGTTCTTC.

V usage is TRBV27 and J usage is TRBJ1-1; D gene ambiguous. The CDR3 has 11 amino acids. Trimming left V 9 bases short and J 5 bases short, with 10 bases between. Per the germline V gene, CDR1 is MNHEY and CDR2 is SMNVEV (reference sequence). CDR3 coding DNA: TGTGCCAGTCACACGAGTACTGAAGCTTTCTTT. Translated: CASHTSTEAFF.

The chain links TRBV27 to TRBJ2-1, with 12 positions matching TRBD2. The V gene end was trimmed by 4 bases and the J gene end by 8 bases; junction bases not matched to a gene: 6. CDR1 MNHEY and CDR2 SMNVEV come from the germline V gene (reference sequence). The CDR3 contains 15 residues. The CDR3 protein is CASSSPSGGADEQFF. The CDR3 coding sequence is TGTGCCAGCAGTTCCCCTAGCGGGGGGGCGGATGAGCAGTTCTTC.

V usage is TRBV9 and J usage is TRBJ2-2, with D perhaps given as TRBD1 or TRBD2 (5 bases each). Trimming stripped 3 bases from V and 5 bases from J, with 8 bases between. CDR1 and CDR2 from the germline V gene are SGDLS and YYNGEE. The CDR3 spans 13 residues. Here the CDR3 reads CASSGGETGELFF. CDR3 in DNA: TGTGCCAGCAGCGGAGGGGAAACCGGGGAGCTGTTTTTT.

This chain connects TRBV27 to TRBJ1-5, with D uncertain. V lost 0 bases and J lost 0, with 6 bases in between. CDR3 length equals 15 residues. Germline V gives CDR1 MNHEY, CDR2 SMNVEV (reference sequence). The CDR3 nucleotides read TGTGCCAGCAGTTTATCGGCATATAGCAATCAGCCCCAGCATTTT. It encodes CASSLSAYSNQPQHF.

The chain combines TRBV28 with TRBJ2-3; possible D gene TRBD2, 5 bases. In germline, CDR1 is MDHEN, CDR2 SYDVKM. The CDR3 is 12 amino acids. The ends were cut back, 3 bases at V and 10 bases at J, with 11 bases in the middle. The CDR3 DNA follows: TGTGCCAGCAGTTTTCTCCGGGGTCCGCAGTATTTT. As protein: CASSFLRGPQYF.

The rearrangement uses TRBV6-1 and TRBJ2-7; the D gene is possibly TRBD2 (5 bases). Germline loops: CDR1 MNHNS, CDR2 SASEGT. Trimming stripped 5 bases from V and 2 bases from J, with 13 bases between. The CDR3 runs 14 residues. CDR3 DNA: TGTGCCAGCAGTCCTGCTGGAGGAGCCTACGAGCAGTACTTC. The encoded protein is CASSPAGGAYEQYF.

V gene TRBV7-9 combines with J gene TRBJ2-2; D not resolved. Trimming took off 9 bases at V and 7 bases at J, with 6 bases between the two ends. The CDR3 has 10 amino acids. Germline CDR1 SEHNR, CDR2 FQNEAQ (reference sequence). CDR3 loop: CASYFGELFF. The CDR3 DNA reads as TGTGCCAGTTACTTCGGGGAGCTGTTTTTT.

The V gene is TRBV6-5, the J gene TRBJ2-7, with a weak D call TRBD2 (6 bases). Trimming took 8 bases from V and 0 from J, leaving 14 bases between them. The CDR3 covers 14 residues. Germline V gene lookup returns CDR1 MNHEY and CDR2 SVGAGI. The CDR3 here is CASSPGGNSYEQYF. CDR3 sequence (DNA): TGTGCCAGCTCTCCTGGAGGGAACTCCTACGAGCAGTACTTC.

This CDR3 is CASSLQGFGAQHF. The CDR3 bases are TGTGCCAGCAGTTTACAGGGGTTCGGAGCCCAGCATTTT. The chain joins TRBV6-5 to TRBJ1-5; TRBD1 matches at 7 bases. The CDR3 consists of 13 residues. The germline V gene encodes CDR1 MNHEY and CDR2 SVGAGI. V lost 4 bases, J lost 11 bases, and 8 bases stayed unmatched.

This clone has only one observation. The CDR3 DNA follows: TGTGCCAGCAGTGTGCGGGACTCCGGCCGTTACGAGCAGTACTTC. It specifies CASSVRDSGRYEQYF. The chain is built from TRBV6-1 and TRBJ2-7; possible D gene TRBD2, 6 bases. The CDR3 covers 15 residues. V lost 4 bases to trimming and J lost 4 bases, with 17 bases between them. CDR1 is MNHNS and CDR2 is SASEGT in the germline V gene.

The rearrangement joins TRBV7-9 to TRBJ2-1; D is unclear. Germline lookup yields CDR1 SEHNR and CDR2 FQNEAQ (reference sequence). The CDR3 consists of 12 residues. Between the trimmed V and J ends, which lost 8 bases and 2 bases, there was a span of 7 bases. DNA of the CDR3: TGTGCCAGCTCTGCAACCTACAATGAGCAGTTCTTC. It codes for CASSATYNEQFF.

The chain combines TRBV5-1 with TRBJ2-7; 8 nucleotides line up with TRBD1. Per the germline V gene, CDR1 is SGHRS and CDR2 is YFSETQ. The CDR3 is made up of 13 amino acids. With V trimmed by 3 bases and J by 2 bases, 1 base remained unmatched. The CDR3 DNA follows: TGCGCCAGCAGCTGGGGACAGGCCTACGAGCAGTACTTC. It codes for CASSWGQAYEQYF.

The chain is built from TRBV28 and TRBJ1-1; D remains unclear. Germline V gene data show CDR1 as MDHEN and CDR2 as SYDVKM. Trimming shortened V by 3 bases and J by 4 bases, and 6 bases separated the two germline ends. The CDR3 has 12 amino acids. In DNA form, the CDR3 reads TGTGCCAGCAGTTTGGGCAGCACTGAAGCTTTCTTT. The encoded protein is CASSLGSTEAFF.